Shown below are 18 T cell receptor beta chains from a single sample sequenced in a study of T cell responses to AZD1222 COVID-19 vaccine. Profiled with immunoSEQ multiplex PCR; TCRdb holds only in-frame clones, not every one. The profile covers 150,000 to 200,000 clones, with around nine tenths appearing a single time and about 1% taken by the ten largest. The specimen comprised peripheral blood, sampled 28 days after the second AZD1222 dose. All receptors derive from an adult who received the AZD1222 COVID-19 vaccine.

This clone was seen a handful of times. V usage is TRBV5-4 and J usage is TRBJ1-1; no definite D call. This CDR3 comprises 12 residues. Trimming stripped 0 bases from V and 1 base from J, with 1 base between. The germline V gene encodes CDR1 SGHNT and CDR2 YYREEE (reference sequence). CDR3 residues: CASSLANTEAFF. Written as DNA, the CDR3 is TGTGCCAGCAGCTTGGCGAACACTGAAGCTTTCTTT. Full variable domain (remainder filled in from reference TRBV5-4 and TRBJ1-1): ETGVTQSPTHLIKTRGQQVTLRCSSQSGHNTVSWYQQALGQGPQFIFQYYREEENGRGNFPPRFSGLQFPNYSSELNVNALELDDSALYLCASSLANTEAFFGQGTRLTVV.

The J gene is TRBJ1-4, the V gene TRBV4-3; D is ambiguous. Germline values: CDR1 LGHNA, CDR2 YSLEER. Deletions cut 0 bases from V and 3 bases from J, with 11 bases between. The CDR3 consists of 16 residues. Here the CDR3 reads CASSQDERWANEKLFF. The CDR3 DNA follows: TGCGCCAGCAGCCAAGATGAGAGGTGGGCTAATGAAAAACTGTTTTTT.

By proportion, this clone is medium-sized (0.01 to 0.1%). The J gene is TRBJ1-2, the V gene TRBV30; D perhaps matches TRBD1 (6 bases). V lost 0 bases and J lost 5, with 16 bases in between. Germline V lookup: CDR1 GTSNPN, CDR2 SVGIG (reference sequence). This CDR3 region has 15 residues. CDR3 sequence reads: CAWSVDWGQGYGYTF. For the CDR3, the DNA is TGTGCCTGGAGTGTAGACTGGGGGCAGGGATATGGCTACACCTTC.

The CDR3 nucleotides read TGTGCCAGTAGTATGGGTAGGGAGCGCTACACCTTC. As protein: CASSMGRERYTF. The J gene is TRBJ1-2, the V gene TRBV19; D ambiguous. The CDR3 runs to 12 residues. Trimming pared 3 bases from V and 9 bases from J, leaving 11 bases between. The germline V gene has CDR1 LNHDA and CDR2 SQIVND (reference sequence).

The chain has TRBV18 and TRBJ1-1; D is undetermined. V was trimmed by 1 base and J by 5 bases, leaving 8 bases between them. This CDR3 has 13 residues. Germline-derived CDR1 and CDR2 are KGHSH and LQKENI. The CDR3 region has the DNA TGTGCCAGCTCACCACATCGGGGAACTGAAGCTTTCTTT. Its protein product is CASSPHRGTEAFF.

V gene TRBV4-2 combines with J gene TRBJ1-4; no firm D call. Germline V gene data show CDR1 as LGHNA and CDR2 as YNFKEQ. Trimming pared 3 bases from V and 4 bases from J, leaving 15 bases between. The CDR3 contains 16 residues. The CDR3 DNA reads TGTGCCAGCAGCCACTCACCGGGAAAGGTTAATGAAAAACTGTTTTTT. Translating gives CASSHSPGKVNEKLFF.

The genes are TRBV21-1 and TRBJ1-4. TRBV21-1 constitutes a pseudogene. The CDR3 runs 13 residues. The CDR3, as DNA: TGTGCCAGCTACGTAGAGGGGTGTGAAAAACTGTTTTTT. It specifies CASYVEGCEKLFF.

V gene TRBV12-3 or TRBV12-4 combines with J gene TRBJ1-1; D is unclear. Trimming removed 6 bases at V and 9 bases at J, with 17 bases between. The CDR3 is 13 residues long. Written as DNA, the CDR3 is TGTGCCAGCAGCCTCGGGAGGGTCCTGAAAGCTTTCTTT. Its protein is CASSLGRVLKAFF.

The sample holds a few counts of this clone. This rearrangement joins TRBV5-1 to TRBJ2-3; D gene uncertain. The CDR3 sequence is 15 residues long. The V and J ends lost 2 bases and 2 bases respectively, with 12 bases between them. The V gene's germline CDR1 is SGHRS and CDR2 YFSETQ. The CDR3 loop reads CASSFSAGYTDTQYF. The CDR3 DNA reads as TGCGCCAGCAGCTTCTCCGCCGGGTACACAGATACGCAGTATTTT.

This chain links TRBV10-3 with TRBJ1-5, with 7 bases identical to TRBD1. The V gene end was trimmed by 1 base and the J gene end by 7 bases; junction bases not matched to a gene: 4. This CDR3 region has 14 residues. Per the germline V gene, CDR1 is ENHRY and CDR2 is SYGVKD. The CDR3 DNA is TGTGCCATCAGTGAGTTCACAGGGGAACAGCCCCAGCATTTT. Its translation is CAISEFTGEQPQHF.

This chain uses TRBV5-4 with TRBJ1-5; TRBD1 aligns across 7 bases. Germline CDR1 is SGHNT and CDR2 is YYREEE (reference sequence). Unmatched junction bases numbered 8, after V lost 2 bases and J lost 6 bases. This CDR3 comprises 15 residues. In nucleotides, the CDR3 is TGTGCCAGCAGCTTTGGAGGGGGCCTGGCTCAGCCCCAGCATTTT. This gives the protein CASSFGGGLAQPQHF.

This clone showed up just a few times. J is TRBJ1-4 and V is TRBV6-5, with D possibly TRBD1 on 5 matching bases. This CDR3 contains 15 residues. Germline V gene lookup returns CDR1 MNHEY and CDR2 SVGAGI. V lost 8 bases and J lost 3, with 16 bases in between. The CDR3: CASGGLMGSNEKLFF. DNA of the CDR3: TGTGCCAGCGGGGGACTGATGGGGTCTAATGAAAAACTGTTTTTT.

This clone was seen more than once but under ten times. This chain connects TRBV7-2 to TRBJ2-7, with 11 positions matching TRBD1. The CDR3 is 15 amino acids. The V segment lost 1 base and the J segment 3 bases; nucleotides outside the gene matches: 2. Germline V gene data show CDR1 as SGHTA and CDR2 as FQGNSA. CDR3 residues: CASSLVGTGGYEQYF. The CDR3 region has the DNA TGTGCCAGCAGCTTAGTAGGGACAGGGGGCTACGAGCAGTACTTC.

This clone turned up a few times. CDR3: CASSGRGGQPQHF. The CDR3 DNA is TGCGCCAGCTCCGGACGTGGGGGTCAGCCCCAGCATTTT. The chain links TRBV10-1 to TRBJ1-5; D is possibly TRBD1 (5 bases). The CDR3 has 13 amino acids. CDR1 and CDR2 from the germline V gene are WNHNN and SYGVQD (reference sequence). The V and J ends lost 8 bases and 6 bases respectively, with 14 bases between them.

The J gene is TRBJ1-4, the V gene TRBV14; no reliable D call. The V gene's germline CDR1 is SGHDN and CDR2 FVKESK. This CDR3 contains 16 residues. Deletions cut 4 bases from V and 7 bases from J, with 19 bases between. This CDR3 is CASSRLLSGGVEKLFF. The CDR3 nucleotides read TGTGCCAGCAGCCGGCTTCTAAGCGGTGGGGTTGAAAAACTGTTTTTT.

The chain joins TRBV12-3 or TRBV12-4 to TRBJ1-1; 8 positions agree with TRBD1. This CDR3 spans 13 amino acids. V lost 6 bases, J lost 10 bases, and 10 bases stayed unmatched. In DNA form, the CDR3 reads TGTGCCAGCAGCTGGACAGGGTTAGGGCTAGCTTTCTTT. Protein sequence: CASSWTGLGLAFF.

V gene TRBV6-1 combines with J gene TRBJ2-6; 7 nucleotides line up with TRBD1. This CDR3 is 17 amino acids long. The V segment lost 3 bases and the J segment 1 base; nucleotides outside the gene matches: 6. Germline V lookup: CDR1 MNHNS, CDR2 SASEGT. The CDR3 is CASSERQGVSGANVLTF. The CDR3 region has the DNA TGTGCCAGCAGTGAGAGACAGGGTGTGTCTGGGGCCAACGTCCTGACTTTC.

The chain uses TRBV20-1 and TRBJ2-4, with TRBD2 identical over 10 bases. There are 14 residues in the CDR3. With 3 bases clipped from V and 12 bases from J, the junction kept 11 bases outside the gene matches. Germline V gene sequence: CDR1 DFQATT, CDR2 SNEGSKA (reference sequence). CDR3 sequence: CSASSGGRFERQYF. Written as DNA, the CDR3 is TGCAGTGCTAGTAGCGGGGGGCGTTTTGAACGTCAGTACTTC.